Here is one TCR beta chain with its context. The data are from a study of technical replicates of blood from a few donors. TCRdb keeps only in-frame clones here, not all; method: immunoSEQ multiplex PCR. This repertoire shows 60,000 to 80,000 clones, more than 85% found once; its top ten account for under 6.5%. This CDR3 spans 17 amino acids. V dropped 0 bases and J dropped 1 base, with 15 bases sitting between them. Germline V gene data show CDR1 as LGHNA and CDR2 as YSLEER. Sequencing used PBMCs. This clonotype originated in a human donor in good health. Some clones in this sample may be carry-over from other donors' samples. The V call is TRBV4-3, the J call TRBJ2-5; D may be TRBD1 (5 bases). The chain's CDR3 is CASSQEWVRGSQETQYF. CDR3 bases: TGCGCCAGCAGCCAAGAATGGGTTAGGGGTAGCCAAGAGACCCAGTACTTC.